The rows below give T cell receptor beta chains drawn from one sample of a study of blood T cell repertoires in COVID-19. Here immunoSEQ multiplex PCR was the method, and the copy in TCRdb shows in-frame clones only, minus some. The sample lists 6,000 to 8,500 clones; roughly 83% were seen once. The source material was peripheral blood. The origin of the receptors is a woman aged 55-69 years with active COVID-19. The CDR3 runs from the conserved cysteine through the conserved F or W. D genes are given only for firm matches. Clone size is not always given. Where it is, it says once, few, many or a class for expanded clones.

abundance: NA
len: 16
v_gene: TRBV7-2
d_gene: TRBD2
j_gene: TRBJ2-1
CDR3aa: CASSALAGVSYNEQFF
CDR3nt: TGTGCCAGCAGCGCACTAGCGGGGGTGTCCTACAATGAGCAGTTCTTC

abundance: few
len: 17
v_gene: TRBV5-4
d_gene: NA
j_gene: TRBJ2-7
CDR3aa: CASSPTAGPEMVYEQYF
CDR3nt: TGTGCCAGCAGCCCAACGGCGGGTCCCGAGATGGTATACGAGCAGTACTTC

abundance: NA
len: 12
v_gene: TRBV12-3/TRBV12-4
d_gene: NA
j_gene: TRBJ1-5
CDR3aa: CASSLMGGPQHF
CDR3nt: TGTGCCAGCTCTCTCATGGGAGGTCCCCAGCATTTT

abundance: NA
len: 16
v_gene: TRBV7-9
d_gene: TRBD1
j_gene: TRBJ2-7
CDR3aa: CASSLALGDRAPEQYF
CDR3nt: TGTGCCAGCAGCTTAGCTCTCGGGGACAGGGCTCCCGAGCAGTACTTC

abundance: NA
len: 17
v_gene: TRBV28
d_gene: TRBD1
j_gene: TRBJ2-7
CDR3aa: CASSSRYVGGLLDEQYF
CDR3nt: TGTGCCAGCAGCTCCAGGTATGTAGGGGGCCTTCTGGACGAGCAGTACTTC

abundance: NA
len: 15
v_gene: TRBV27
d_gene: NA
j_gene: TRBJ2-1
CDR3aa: CASSLSRGAYNEQFF
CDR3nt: TGTGCCAGCAGTTTGAGCAGGGGAGCCTACAATGAGCAGTTCTTC

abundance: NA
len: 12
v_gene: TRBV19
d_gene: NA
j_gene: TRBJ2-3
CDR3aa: CASSKRADTQYF
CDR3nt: TGTGCCAGTAGTAAGCGAGCAGATACGCAGTATTTT

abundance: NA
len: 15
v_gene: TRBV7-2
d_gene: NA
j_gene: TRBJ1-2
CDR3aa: CASSPPAGGSYGYTF
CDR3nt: TGTGCCAGCAGCCCTCCCGCGGGGGGCTCCTATGGCTACACCTTC

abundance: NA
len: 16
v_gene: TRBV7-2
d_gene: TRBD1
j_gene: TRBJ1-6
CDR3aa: CASSHPTGTVNSPLHF
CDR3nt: TGTGCCAGCAGCCATCCGACCGGGACAGTAAATTCACCCCTCCACTTT

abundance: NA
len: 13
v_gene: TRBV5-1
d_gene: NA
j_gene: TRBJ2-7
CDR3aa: CASSFGGSYEQYF
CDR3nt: TGCGCCAGCAGCTTTGGCGGTTCCTACGAGCAGTACTTC

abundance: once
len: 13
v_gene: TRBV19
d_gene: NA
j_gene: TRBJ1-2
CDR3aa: CASALGGNYGYTF
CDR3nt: TGTGCCAGTGCCCTCGGAGGAAACTATGGCTACACCTTC

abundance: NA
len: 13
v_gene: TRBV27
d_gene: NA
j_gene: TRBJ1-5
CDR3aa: CASSSQGRQPQHF
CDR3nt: TGTGCCAGCAGTTCCCAGGGGCGTCAGCCCCAGCATTTT

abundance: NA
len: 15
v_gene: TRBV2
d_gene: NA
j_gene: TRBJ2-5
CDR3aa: CASSEVFSVGETQYF
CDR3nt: TGTGCCAGCAGTGAAGTTTTTAGCGTCGGGGAGACCCAGTACTTC

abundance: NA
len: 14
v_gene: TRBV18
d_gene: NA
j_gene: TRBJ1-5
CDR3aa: CASSPGGEYQPQHF
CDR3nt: TGTGCCAGCTCACCTGGGGGGGAATATCAGCCCCAGCATTTT

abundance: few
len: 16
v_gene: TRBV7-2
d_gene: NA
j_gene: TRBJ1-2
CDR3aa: CASSPYQWQGGYGYTF
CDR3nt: TGTGCCAGCAGCCCCTATCAATGGCAGGGCGGCTATGGCTACACCTTC

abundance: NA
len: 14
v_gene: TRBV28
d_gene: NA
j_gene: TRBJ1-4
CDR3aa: CASRSGILNEKLFF
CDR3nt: TGTGCCAGCAGGTCCGGGATCCTTAATGAAAAACTGTTTTTT

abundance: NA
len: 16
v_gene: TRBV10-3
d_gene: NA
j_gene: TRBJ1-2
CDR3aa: CAISLLQPGQSYGYTF
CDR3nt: TGTGCCATCAGTCTACTTCAGCCCGGACAGAGCTATGGCTACACCTTC

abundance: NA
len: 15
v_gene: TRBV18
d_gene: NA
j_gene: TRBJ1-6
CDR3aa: CASSPGQGENSPLHF
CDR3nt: TGTGCCAGCTCACCAGGGCAGGGCGAGAATTCACCCCTCCACTTT

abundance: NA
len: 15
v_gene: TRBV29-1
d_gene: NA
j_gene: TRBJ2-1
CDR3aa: CSANQEVGSYNEQFF
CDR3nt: TGCAGCGCGAACCAGGAGGTCGGCTCCTACAATGAGCAGTTCTTC

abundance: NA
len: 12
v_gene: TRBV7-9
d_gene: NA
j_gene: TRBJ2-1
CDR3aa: CASSLVGVEQFF
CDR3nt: TGTGCCAGCAGCTTAGTCGGGGTTGAGCAGTTCTTC

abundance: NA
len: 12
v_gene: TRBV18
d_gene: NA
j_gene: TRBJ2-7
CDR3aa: CASSPSAYEQYF
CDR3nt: TGTGCCAGCTCACCAAGCGCCTACGAGCAGTACTTC

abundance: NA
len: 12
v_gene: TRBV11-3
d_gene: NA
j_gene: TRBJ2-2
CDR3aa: CASSRGSGELFF
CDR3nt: TGTGCCAGCAGTAGGGGGAGCGGGGAGCTGTTTTTT

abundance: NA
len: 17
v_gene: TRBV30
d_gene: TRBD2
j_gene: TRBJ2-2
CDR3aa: CAWRYLPGGPITGELFF
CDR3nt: TGTGCCTGGAGGTATCTCCCGGGGGGTCCCATTACCGGGGAGCTGTTTTTT

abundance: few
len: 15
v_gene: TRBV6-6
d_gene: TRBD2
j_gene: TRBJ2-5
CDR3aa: CASSRGSSGGETQYF
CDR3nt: TGTGCCAGCAGTCGGGGGTCTAGCGGGGGAGAGACCCAGTACTTC

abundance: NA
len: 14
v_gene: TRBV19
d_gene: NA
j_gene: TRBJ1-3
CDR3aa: CASSRGGSGNTIYF
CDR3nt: TGTGCCAGTAGTAGGGGAGGATCTGGAAACACCATATATTTT

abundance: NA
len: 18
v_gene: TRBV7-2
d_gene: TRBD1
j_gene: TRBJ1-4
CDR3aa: CASSLYAPRQGRGEKLFF
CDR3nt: TGTGCCAGCAGCTTATACGCCCCCCGACAGGGACGGGGTGAAAAACTGTTTTTT

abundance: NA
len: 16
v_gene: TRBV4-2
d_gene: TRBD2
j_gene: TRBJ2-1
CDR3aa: CASSHGGTNSYNEQFF
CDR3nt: TGTGCCAGCAGCCACGGCGGGACTAACTCCTACAATGAGCAGTTCTTC

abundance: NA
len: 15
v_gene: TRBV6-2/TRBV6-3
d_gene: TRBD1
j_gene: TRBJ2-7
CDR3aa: CASSYRRTGDYEQYF
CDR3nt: TGTGCCAGCAGTTACCGGAGGACAGGTGACTACGAGCAGTACTTC

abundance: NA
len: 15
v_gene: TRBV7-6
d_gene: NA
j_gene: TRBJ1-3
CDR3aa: CASSLEEASGNTIYF
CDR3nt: TGTGCCAGCAGCTTAGAGGAGGCCTCTGGAAACACCATATATTTT

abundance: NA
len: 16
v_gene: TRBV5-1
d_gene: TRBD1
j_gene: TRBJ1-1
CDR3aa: CASSYTGGLTNTEAFF
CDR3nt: TGCGCCAGCAGCTACACAGGGGGCCTAACCAACACTGAAGCTTTCTTT

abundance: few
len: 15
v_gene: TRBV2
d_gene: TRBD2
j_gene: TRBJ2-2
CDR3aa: CASSPRTSGAGELFF
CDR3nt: TGTGCCAGCAGCCCACGGACTAGCGGGGCCGGGGAGCTGTTTTTT

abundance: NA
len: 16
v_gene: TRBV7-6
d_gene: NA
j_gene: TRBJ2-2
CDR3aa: CASSLGGRSSTGELFF
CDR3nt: TGTGCCAGCAGCCTCGGAGGCAGGTCGAGCACCGGGGAGCTGTTTTTT

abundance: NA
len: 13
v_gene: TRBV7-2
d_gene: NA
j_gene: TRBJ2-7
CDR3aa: CASSLTGVGEQYF
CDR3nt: TGTGCCAGCAGCTTAACGGGGGTAGGCGAGCAGTACTTC